This T cell receptor (beta chain) was captured by sequencing in a study of cytomegalovirus exposure and HLA in healthy donors. Assay used: immunoSEQ multiplex PCR; TCRdb lists only in-frame clones, some missing. The repertoire holds around 150,000 clones, with 75% to 95% as singletons. This CDR3 spans 14 amino acids. Trimming took off 5 bases at V and 6 bases at J, with 11 bases between the two ends. Germline assignment: CDR1 MNHEY and CDR2 SVGAGI. The sequence was obtained from a woman aged 18-29 years in good health and CMV-seropositive. The chain is built from TRBV6-5 and TRBJ1-6; D might be TRBD1 (6 bases). Sequencing used PBMCs. CDR3 nucleotides: TGTGCCAGCAGTCCCGACAGGATTAATTCACCCCTCCACTTT. This translates into CASSPDRINSPLHF.